Below are 29 T cell receptor beta chains sequenced from a single sample in a study of T cell clonality in common variable immunodeficiency. Method: immunoSEQ multiplex PCR; TCRdb's copy keeps in-frame clones and lacks some. The sample contains roughly 55,000 clones, none of them singletons. Sequencing was carried out using peripheral blood mononuclear cells. Every receptor here comes from a person aged 18 to 69 in good health.

This clone was seen at least ten times. Read coverage stops 3 residues before the CDR3 terminus; the germline J gene supplies the remainder. J is TRBJ1-5 and V is TRBV5-6, with D uncertain. Trimming left V 1 base short and J 4 bases short, with 9 bases between. CDR3 length: 14 residues. Germline V lookup: CDR1 SGHDT, CDR2 YYEEEE. The CDR3 sequence: CASSLRLENQPQHF. Partial CDR3 DNA: TGTGCCAGCAGCTTGAGACTGGAGAATCAGCCC.

At least ten counts were recorded for this clone. The read is 3 residues too short to cover the CDR3 end, so that end is filled in from the germline J gene. This chain joins TRBV6-2 or TRBV6-3 and TRBJ2-3; possible D gene TRBD2, 6 bases. The germline V gene has CDR1 MNHEY and CDR2 SVGEGT. Deletions cut 7 bases from V and 1 base from J, with 15 bases between. CDR3 size: 15 residues. The CDR3 reads CASKPGLGGTDTQYF. The part of the CDR3 DNA that was read is TGTGCCAGCAAACCGGGACTTGGAGGCACAGATACG.

Ten or more counts support this clone. The read finishes 3 residues shy of the CDR3 end, and the germline J gene is used to complete it. V gene TRBV9 combines with J gene TRBJ2-7; TRBD1 is a possible D gene (6 bases). Germline V lookup: CDR1 SGDLS, CDR2 YYNGEE. There are 15 residues in the CDR3. Trimming cost V 0 bases and J 1 base, with 11 bases left between them. The CDR3 here is CASSVGAGASYEQYF. The sequenced CDR3 bases are TGTGCCAGCAGCGTAGGGGCAGGGGCATCCTACGAG.

This clone was observed many times. The read ends 3 residues before the CDR3 terminus; that terminus is restored from the germline J gene. The gene calls are TRBV5-6 and TRBJ1-1; D is unresolved. V lost 1 base and J lost 1, with 11 bases in between. The germline CDR1 and CDR2 sequences are SGHDT and YYEEEE. This CDR3 comprises 15 residues. CDR3 DNA, as far as it was read: TGTGCCAGCAGCTTGACCGGGCGGGCGAACACTGAA. Its translation is CASSLTGRANTE. The full-length CDR3 reads as CASSLTGRANTEAFF.

This clone has a count of ten or more. The read terminates 3 residues before the CDR3 end, so the remaining end is supplied by the germline J gene. The rearrangement joins TRBV19 to TRBJ2-1; 8 nucleotides align to TRBD2. The CDR3 has 11 residues. Germline V gene sequence: CDR1 LNHDA, CDR2 SQIVND (reference sequence). V dropped 7 bases and J dropped 8; count of bases not matched to a gene: 1. The sequenced CDR3 bases are TGTGCCAGTACGCGGGGGGATGAG. This gives the protein CASTRGDE. In full, the CDR3 reads CASTRGDEQFF.

This clone was recorded many times. The CDR3 goes on 3 residues after the read ends, and that part is filled in from the germline J gene. This chain joins TRBV28 and TRBJ2-7; 9 bases match TRBD2. Germline V gene sequence: CDR1 MDHEN, CDR2 SYDVKM. V was clipped by 10 bases and J by 1 base; unmatched bases: 14. The CDR3 runs to 16 residues. The part of the CDR3 DNA that was read is TGTGCCACACGGGCTAGCGGGATCCAAATTTCCTACGAG. Translated, it gives CATRASGIQISYE. The whole CDR3 sequence is CATRASGIQISYEQYF.

As for this clone: Read data end 3 residues before the CDR3 end; the end is taken from the germline J gene. The chain joins TRBV18 to TRBJ1-1; the D gene is possibly TRBD1 (5 bases). This CDR3 has 13 residues. Trimming shortened V by 5 bases and J by 1 base, and 8 bases separated the two germline ends. Germline values: CDR1 KGHSH, CDR2 LQKENI. The DNA read from the CDR3 is TGTGCCAGCTCAAGCGGGGGGAACACTGAA. Translated: CASSSGGNTE. The entire CDR3 protein reads CASSSGGNTEAFF.

This clone was found many times. The read ends 3 residues before the CDR3 terminus; that terminus is restored from the germline J gene. The rearrangement joins TRBV11-2 to TRBJ2-5; no reliable D call. With 5 bases removed from V and 1 base from J, the gap between germline ends came to 14 bases. The CDR3 contains 15 residues. Germline V CDR1 and CDR2: SGHAT, FQNNGV. CDR3 DNA (partial): TGTGCCAGCAGCCCAGACTCCCGCATCCAAGAGACC. The encoded protein is CASSPDSRIQET. The whole CDR3 sequence reads CASSPDSRIQETQYF.

This clone has at least ten counts. Read sequence stops 3 residues before the CDR3 end, and the germline J gene provides the missing end. The chain links TRBV28 to TRBJ2-7, with 14 positions matching TRBD2. The CDR3 length is 14 residues. Germline lookup yields CDR1 MDHEN and CDR2 SYDVKM. J lost 2 bases, V lost 6 bases, and 0 bases had no gene match. This chain's CDR3 is CASRGLAGAYEQYF. Incomplete CDR3 DNA: TGTGCCAGCAGGGGACTAGCGGGGGCCTACGAG.

This clone has at least ten counts. The read terminates 3 residues ahead of where the CDR3 ends, so the germline J gene completes it. V and J are TRBV12-3 or TRBV12-4 and TRBJ2-1, with TRBD2 as a possible D gene (6 bases). V gave up 7 bases and J gave up 7 bases, with 20 bases separating them. The CDR3 sequence is 15 residues long. The CDR3: CASNRRRGLGNEQFF. The CDR3 bases that were read are TGTGCCAGCAACCGAAGGAGGGGACTCGGAAATGAG.

This clone was counted many times. Read data end 3 residues before the CDR3 end; the end is taken from the germline J gene. The gene calls are TRBV2 and TRBJ2-1; 8 bases are shared with TRBD2. In germline, CDR1 is SNHLY, CDR2 FYNNEI. J gave up 4 bases and V 8 bases, and 7 bases lay outside the gene matches. The CDR3 contains 14 residues. The CDR3 DNA, read in part, is TGTGCCAGCCTGCGACTAGCGATTTACAATGAG. It codes for CASLRLAIYNE. The CDR3 reads in full as CASLRLAIYNEQFF.

This clone was observed many times. Coverage ceases 3 residues before the CDR3 finishes, and the germline J gene fills in the end. The V and J genes are TRBV20-1 and TRBJ2-1, with 10 bases aligning to TRBD2. Germline trimming cut 0 bases from V and 0 bases from J; bases unmatched to any gene: 14. CDR1 and CDR2 from the germline V gene are DFQATT and SNEGSKA (reference sequence). The CDR3 extends over 20 amino acids. The sequenced CDR3 bases are TGCAGTGCTAGAGATCTAGAAGCGAGCGGGAGGGATCTCTCCTACAATGAG. It is translated as CSARDLEASGRDLSYNE. The whole CDR3 reads CSARDLEASGRDLSYNEQFF.

The table lists this clone with many counts. The CDR3 end falls 3 residues outside the read, so it is completed with the germline J gene. J is TRBJ2-1 and V is TRBV19; 7 bases match TRBD2. J lost 0 bases, V lost 3 bases, and 8 bases had no gene match. CDR3 length equals 17 residues. Germline V lookup: CDR1 LNHDA, CDR2 SQIVND (reference sequence). The CDR3 protein is CASSIVTSAYSYNEQFF. The CDR3 DNA, read in part, is TGTGCCAGTAGTATTGTAACTAGCGCATACTCCTACAATGAG.

CDR3 amino acids: CASSLRTGGNGYTF. Incomplete CDR3 DNA: TGTGCCAGCAGCCTAAGAACAGGGGGCAATGGC. V gene TRBV2 combines with J gene TRBJ1-2; 9 nucleotides agree with TRBD1. Read coverage stops 3 residues before the CDR3 terminus; the germline J gene supplies the remainder. Germline V gene lookup returns CDR1 SNHLY and CDR2 FYNNEI. The CDR3 contains 14 residues. Germline trimming cut 6 bases from V and 6 bases from J; bases unmatched to any gene: 8. Complete variable domain (other parts from reference TRBV2 and TRBJ1-2): EPEVTQTPSHQVTQMGQEVILRCVPISNHLYFYWYRQILGQKVEFLVSFYNNEISEKSEIFDDQFSVERPDGSNFTLKIRSTKLEDSAMYFCASSLRTGGNGYTFGSGTRLTVV.

This clone was counted many times. The read falls 3 residues short of the CDR3 end, and the missing part is taken from the germline J gene. The J gene is TRBJ2-5, the V gene TRBV20-1, with 10 bases fitting TRBD2. This CDR3 spans 15 amino acids. Germline trimming cut 4 bases from V and 2 bases from J; bases unmatched to any gene: 7. Germline V gene lookup returns CDR1 DFQATT and CDR2 SNEGSKA (reference sequence). Incomplete CDR3 DNA: TGCAGTGCTAACCCGGGACTAGCGCAACAAGAGACC. The encoded protein is CSANPGLAQQET. The entire CDR3 reads CSANPGLAQQETQYF.

This clone came up many times. CDR3 DNA (partial): TGTGCCAGCTGCGGCCTAGCGGGATGCGAG. It codes for CASCGLAGCE. The whole CDR3 reads CASCGLAGCEQYF. The chain carries TRBV12-3 or TRBV12-4 and TRBJ2-7; 9 nucleotides match TRBD2. The read ends 3 residues before the CDR3 terminus; that terminus is restored from the germline J gene. Losses at the gene ends were 8 bases for V and 6 bases for J; bases not matched to a gene: 8. The CDR3 is 13 residues long.

This clone was seen many times. The read stops 3 residues short of the end of the CDR3; the missing end is completed from the germline J gene. The rearrangement links TRBV10-3 to TRBJ2-7, with 8 bases that match TRBD2. The germline CDR1 and CDR2 sequences are ENHRY and SYGVKD. The length of the CDR3 is 14 residues. J gave up 0 bases and V 3 bases, and 1 base lay outside the gene matches. Here the CDR3 reads CAISELADSYEQYF. The CDR3 bases that were read are TGTGCCATCAGTGAACTAGCGGACTCCTACGAG.

This clone was detected ten times or more. CDR3 bases read: TGTGCCACCCACCCCTCAGGGGTCCTCCACGAG. It encodes CATHPSGVLHE. In full, the CDR3 reads CATHPSGVLHEQYF. The V gene is TRBV6-2 or TRBV6-3, the J gene TRBJ2-7, with a weak D call TRBD1 (6 bases). With the read ending 3 residues before the CDR3 end, the germline J gene is used to fill in that end. The CDR3 loop spans 14 amino acids. Trimming shortened V by 10 bases and J by 5 bases, and 21 bases separated the two germline ends. Germline values: CDR1 MNHEY, CDR2 SVGEGT.

The sample holds many counts of this clone. The sequence runs out 3 residues before the end of the CDR3; the remainder is reconstructed from the germline J gene. The V gene is TRBV19, the J gene TRBJ1-1, with D tentatively TRBD1 (6 bases). The CDR3 is 15 residues long. Germline assignment: CDR1 LNHDA and CDR2 SQIVND (reference sequence). Deletions cut 1 base from V and 0 bases from J, with 9 bases between. CDR3 residues: CASSIATGVNTEAFF. The sequenced CDR3 bases are TGTGCCAGTAGTATAGCGACAGGAGTGAACACTGAA.

Ten or more counts support this clone. The read falls 3 residues short of the CDR3 end, and the missing part is taken from the germline J gene. V is TRBV5-4 and J is TRBJ2-2, with 11 bases matching TRBD2. The germline V gene has CDR1 SGHNT and CDR2 YYREEE (reference sequence). With 0 bases clipped from V and 4 bases from J, the junction kept 2 bases outside the gene matches. This CDR3 contains 16 residues. Here the CDR3 reads CASSLGLAGPTGELFF. The DNA read from the CDR3 is TGTGCCAGCAGCTTGGGACTAGCGGGACCCACCGGGGAG.

This clone was seen many times. The read terminates 3 residues ahead of where the CDR3 ends, so the germline J gene completes it. V gene TRBV5-1 combines with J gene TRBJ1-2; 10 nucleotides align to TRBD1. The CDR3 extends over 15 amino acids. Per the germline V gene, CDR1 is SGHRS and CDR2 is YFSETQ. V lost 4 bases, J lost 3 bases, and 6 bases stayed unmatched. CDR3 residues: CASSIDRGRYYGYTF. The CDR3 DNA, read in part, is TGCGCCAGCAGCATAGACAGGGGGCGGTACTATGGC. Supplemented by reference TRBV5-1 and TRBJ1-2, the full variable domain reads KAGVTQTPRYLIKTRGQQVTLSCSPISGHRSVSWYQQTPGQGLQFLFEYFSETQRNKGNFPGRFSGRQFSNSRSEMNVSTLELGDSALYLCASSIDRGRYYGYTFGSGTRLTVV.

At least ten counts were recorded for this clone. From the germline J gene comes the end of the CDR3, since the read stops 3 residues before it. This sequence joins TRBV19 and TRBJ1-1, with TRBD1 matching over 9 bases. The germline V gene has CDR1 LNHDA and CDR2 SQIVND (reference sequence). The trim removed 5 bases at V and 1 base at J, leaving 2 bases unmatched. This CDR3 is built from 14 residues. Incomplete CDR3 DNA: TGTGCCAGTAGTGAGGGACAGGGGAACACTGAA. Residues: CASSEGQGNTE. The complete CDR3 reads CASSEGQGNTEAFF.

This clone was seen at least ten times. Sequencing ends 3 residues short of the CDR3 end; the germline J gene provides the rest. J is TRBJ2-2 and V is TRBV5-4, with 11 bases matching TRBD2. The CDR3 is made up of 16 amino acids. CDR1 and CDR2 from the germline V gene are SGHNT and YYREEE (reference sequence). Trimming removed 0 bases from V and 3 bases from J; junction bases left unmatched: 1. Incomplete CDR3 DNA: TGTGCCAGCAGCTTGGGGACTAGCGGGTACACCGGGGAG. Its translation is CASSLGTSGYTGE. The CDR3 as a whole reads CASSLGTSGYTGELFF.

This clone has a handful of counts. The read terminates 3 residues before the CDR3 end, so the remaining end is supplied by the germline J gene. This chain links TRBV7-9 with TRBJ2-1; no definite D call. Germline CDR1 reads SEHNR; CDR2 reads FQNEAQ (reference sequence). Trimming shortened V by 1 base and J by 5 bases, and 3 bases separated the two germline ends. CDR3 length: 12 residues. CDR3 DNA, as far as it was read: TGTGCCAGCAGCTTAGTCGACAATGAG. Its translation is CASSLVDNE. The entire CDR3 protein reads CASSLVDNEQFF.

The sample holds many counts of this clone. The read ends 3 residues before the CDR3 terminus; that terminus is restored from the germline J gene. The chain links TRBV7-3 to TRBJ2-3, with 8 bases matching TRBD2. This CDR3 is 16 amino acids long. The V gene end was trimmed by 5 bases and the J gene end by 3 bases; junction bases not matched to a gene: 10. Germline CDR1 SGHTA, CDR2 FQGTGA. The CDR3 here is CASSSRGGKETDTQYF. The CDR3 DNA, read in part, is TGTGCCAGCAGCAGTCGGGGGGGTAAAGAGACAGATACG.

This clone has a count of ten or more. With the read ending 3 residues before the CDR3 end, the germline J gene is used to fill in that end. The chain has TRBV20-1 and TRBJ2-5; 7 nucleotides line up with TRBD2. The germline CDR1 and CDR2 sequences are DFQATT and SNEGSKA (reference sequence). With V trimmed by 4 bases and J by 3 bases, 5 bases remained unmatched. The CDR3 is 13 amino acids. The CDR3 bases that were read are TGCAGTGCTATTAGCGGGTTTGAAGAGACC. Protein sequence: CSAISGFEET. In full, the CDR3 reads CSAISGFEETQYF.

This clone was seen at least ten times. Read sequence stops 3 residues before the CDR3 end, and the germline J gene provides the missing end. This rearrangement joins TRBV12-3 or TRBV12-4 to TRBJ2-7, with 7 bases lining up with TRBD1. This CDR3 is built from 15 residues. Losses at the gene ends were 5 bases for V and 3 bases for J; bases not matched to a gene: 10. CDR3 DNA (partial): TGTGCCAGCAGTACCCGACAGGGCAAGAGCTACGAG. Its protein is CASSTRQGKSYE. The whole CDR3 is CASSTRQGKSYEQYF.

There are many counts of this clone. Read data end 3 residues before the CDR3 end; the end is taken from the germline J gene. This chain connects TRBV20-1 to TRBJ2-5, with 9 bases identical to TRBD2. The CDR3 totals 16 residues. Germline V gives CDR1 DFQATT, CDR2 SNEGSKA (reference sequence). V was clipped by 3 bases and J by 5 bases; unmatched bases: 13. CDR3 DNA (partial): TGCAGTGCTAGTCATGGTTCGTGGACTAGCGTCGAGACC. This encodes CSASHGSWTSVET. The complete CDR3 reads CSASHGSWTSVETQYF.

This clone was counted ten times or more. The CDR3 end falls 3 residues outside the read, so it is completed with the germline J gene. The chain uses TRBV20-1 and TRBJ2-1; possible D gene TRBD2, 6 bases. Trimming shortened V by 6 bases and J by 2 bases, and 8 bases separated the two germline ends. The CDR3 contains 12 residues. Germline V lookup: CDR1 DFQATT, CDR2 SNEGSKA (reference sequence). CDR3 region: CSARTTYNEQFF. CDR3 DNA (partial): TGCAGTGCCCGGACTACCTACAATGAG.